The entry below gives a single T cell receptor (beta chain) sequence along with its context. The authors' processing: The authors estimated nucleated cell counts from reference gene primer amplification. The assay was immunoSEQ multiplex PCR, and TCRdb's table has in-frame clones only and misses some. That table furnishes V, J and clone size, whereas the DNA furnished D and trimming. This table has approximately 210,000 clones, approximately 90% appearing once. This entry is derived from a study of blood T cell repertoires in COVID-19. On the study more broadly: Collection of acute and convalescent COVID-19 samples took place in the United States, Italy and Spain. From T cells, B-cell-depleted T cells, or PBMCs came the material, which was cDNA or gDNA.

The CDR3 spans 13 residues. V dropped 8 bases and J dropped 4 bases, with 12 bases sitting between them. The specimen was peripheral blood. The chain uses TRBV12-3 or TRBV12-4 and TRBJ1-5, with D possibly being TRBD1 (5 bases). The receptor was derived from a man in his thirties or forties who had recovered from COVID-19. This CDR3 is CASELGGNQPQHF. The CDR3 nucleotides are TGTGCCAGCGAACTTGGGGGGAATCAGCCCCAGCATTTT.